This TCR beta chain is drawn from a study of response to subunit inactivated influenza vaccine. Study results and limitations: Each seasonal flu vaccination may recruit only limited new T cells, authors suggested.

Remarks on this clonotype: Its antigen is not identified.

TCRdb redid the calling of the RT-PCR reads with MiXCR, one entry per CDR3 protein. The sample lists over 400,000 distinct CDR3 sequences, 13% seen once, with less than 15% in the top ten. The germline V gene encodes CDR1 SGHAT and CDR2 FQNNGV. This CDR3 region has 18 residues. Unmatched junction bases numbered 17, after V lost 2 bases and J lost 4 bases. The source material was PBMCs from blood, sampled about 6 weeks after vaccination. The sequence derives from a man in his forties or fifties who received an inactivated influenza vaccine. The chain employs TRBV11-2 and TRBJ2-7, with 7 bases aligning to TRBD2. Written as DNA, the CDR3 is TGTGCCAGCAGCTTATCTCTGGGGGGATCGGGGGGTAAATACGAGCAGTACTTC. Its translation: CASSLSLGGSGGKYEQYF.